This T cell receptor beta chain was captured by sequencing in a study of Graves' ophthalmopathy and Graves' hyperthyroidism. Points from the study as a whole: A 13-signature model separated ophthalmopathy from stable hyperthyroidism, around 90% sensitivity, 65% to 82% specificity.

Amplification of TCR beta CDR3 regions used RNA transcripts. Second-round multiplex PCR followed a first-round RT-PCR using HTBI primers. In TCRdb, the multiplex PCR reads were re-called with MiXCR into one record per CDR3 protein. The data show about 660,000 distinct CDR3 sequences, with under 50% seen just once and 3% to 3.5% held by the top ten. Germline V lookup: CDR1 ENHRY, CDR2 SYGVKD. This CDR3 spans 15 amino acids. A remark on this clonotype: Its antigen is unknown. Mismatch with germline at one junction end may stem from a read error.

The sequence was collected from an adult man with Graves' ophthalmopathy. Sequenced: peripheral blood. The V gene is TRBV10-3, the J gene TRBJ1-3, with a possible D match to TRBD1 (5 bases). CDR3 in amino acids: CASSYSQGVWSTIYF. DNA of the CDR3: TGTGCCAGCAGTTACTCCCAGGGCGTATGGAGCACCATATATTTT.